These 26 T cell receptor beta chains were all obtained from the same sample, sequenced in a study of cytomegalovirus exposure and HLA in healthy donors. PCR involved 60 Vbeta and 13 Jbeta primers. Sequenced by immunoSEQ multiplex PCR; TCRdb stores in-frame clones only, minus some. This table has 120,000 to 150,000 clones, just under 75% appearing once. Sequencing used PBMCs. These receptors were obtained from a woman aged 18-35 years in good health and CMV-seronegative.

The rearrangement uses TRBV29-1 and TRBJ2-2; D unclear. The CDR3 runs to 13 residues. With 5 bases removed from V and 5 bases from J, the gap between germline ends came to 12 bases. The germline V gene encodes CDR1 SQVTM and CDR2 ANQGSEA. Here the CDR3 reads CSVLFWSTGELFF. The CDR3 nucleotides read TGCAGCGTTCTGTTCTGGAGTACCGGGGAGCTGTTTTTT.

There are a few counts of this clone. V usage is TRBV9 and J usage is TRBJ2-1; 9 nucleotides align to TRBD2. From germline, CDR1 is SGDLS and CDR2 YYNGEE. CDR3 length equals 16 residues. Germline trimming cut 2 bases from V and 3 bases from J; bases unmatched to any gene: 6. CDR3 DNA: TGTGCCAGCAGCGTTGGACTAGCGAGTTACTACAATGAGCAGTTCTTC. It encodes CASSVGLASYYNEQFF.

This chain links TRBV4-3 with TRBJ2-1; 14 bases match TRBD2. Losses at the gene ends were 1 base for V and 8 bases for J; bases not matched to a gene: 4. From germline, CDR1 is LGHNA and CDR2 YSLEER. This CDR3 spans 16 amino acids. This CDR3 reads CASSQGGTSGSDEQFF. The CDR3 nucleotides read TGCGCCAGCAGCCAAGGAGGGACTAGCGGGAGCGATGAGCAGTTCTTC.

In the case of this clone: The sample has other DNA sequences that encode this CDR3 too. The rearrangement uses TRBV7-2 and TRBJ2-1; 11 bases map to TRBD2. The V gene end was trimmed by 0 bases and the J gene end by 9 bases; junction bases not matched to a gene: 4. The CDR3 runs 15 residues. The germline CDR1 and CDR2 sequences are SGHTA and FQGNSA. For the CDR3, the DNA is TGTGCCAGCAGCTTAGCAGGACTAGCGGGCGGTGAGCAGTTCTTC. Its translation: CASSLAGLAGGEQFF.

The chain carries TRBV25-1 and TRBJ2-2, with D possibly TRBD1 on 6 matching bases. In germline, CDR1 is MGHDK, CDR2 SYGVNS. The CDR3 runs to 15 residues. The V end lost 4 bases, the J end lost 4 bases, and 13 bases lay between the germline ends. The CDR3: CASSGQTGVTGELFF. The CDR3 nucleotides read TGTGCCAGCAGTGGACAGACAGGCGTCACCGGGGAGCTGTTTTTT.

The chain uses TRBV2 and TRBJ1-3; D is possibly TRBD1 (6 bases). This CDR3 contains 16 residues. The V end was cut by 0 bases, the J end by 3 bases, with 12 bases between. Germline loops: CDR1 SNHLY, CDR2 FYNNEI. CDR3 loop: CASSEADRLGGNTIYF. Here the CDR3 DNA reads TGTGCCAGCAGTGAAGCCGACAGGTTGGGTGGAAACACCATATATTTT. Combining the CDR3 with reference TRBV2 and TRBJ1-3 gives the whole variable domain EPEVTQTPSHQVTQMGQEVILRCVPISNHLYFYWYRQILGQKVEFLVSFYNNEISEKSEIFDDQFSVERPDGSNFTLKIRSTKLEDSAMYFCASSEADRLGGNTIYFGEGSWLTVV.

The chain uses TRBV7-8 and TRBJ2-1, with 14 bases matching TRBD2. CDR3 length equals 17 residues. Trimming cost V 5 bases and J 9 bases; bases outside gene matches: 12. Germline CDR1 and CDR2: SGHVS and FQNEAQ. CDR3 sequence (DNA): TGTGCCAGCAGCCATAGCGGTGGCGGGACTAGCGGGAGTGAGCAGTTCTTC. It translates to CASSHSGGGTSGSEQFF.

This clone was seen a handful of times. The rearrangement links TRBV11-3 to TRBJ2-2; D is ambiguous. The V and J ends lost 5 bases and 8 bases respectively, with 6 bases between them. Germline assignment: CDR1 SGHNT and CDR2 YENEEA. The CDR3 loop spans 11 amino acids. CDR3 region: CASSTRGELFF. DNA for the CDR3: TGTGCCAGCAGCACGAGGGGGGAGCTGTTTTTT.

This clone was observed a few times. The chain carries TRBV28 and TRBJ1-1, with 7 bases fitting TRBD1. The CDR3 totals 14 residues. Germline-derived CDR1 and CDR2 are MDHEN and SYDVKM. Trimming at V came to 6 bases and at J to 1 base, leaving 5 bases not matched to a gene. This CDR3 is CASRVTGENTEAFF. CDR3 sequence (DNA): TGTGCCAGCAGGGTAACAGGGGAGAACACTGAAGCTTTCTTT.

The chain combines TRBV4-1 with TRBJ2-7; weak D call: TRBD1 (6 bases). The V end lost 1 base, the J end lost 3 bases, and 13 bases lay between the germline ends. This CDR3 comprises 15 residues. The V gene's germline CDR1 is MGHRA and CDR2 YSYEKL. CDR3 coding DNA: TGCGCCAGCAGCCAAGTCTCTACAGGGCGCTACGAGCAGTACTTC. Translating it yields CASSQVSTGRYEQYF.

This clone has a handful of counts. The CDR3 is CASSERTSANTGELFF. The CDR3 bases are TGTGCCAGCAGCGAAAGGACTAGCGCGAACACCGGGGAGCTGTTTTTT. The chain has TRBV5-5 and TRBJ2-2, with 9 bases lining up with TRBD2. J lost 0 bases, V lost 4 bases, and 4 bases had no gene match. CDR1 is SGHKS and CDR2 is YYEKEE in the germline V gene (reference sequence). The CDR3 has 16 residues.

The chain links TRBV7-9 to TRBJ1-2; the D gene is possibly TRBD1 (6 bases). CDR1 and CDR2 (germline): SEHNR, FQNEAQ (reference sequence). The CDR3 runs 13 residues. V was cut by 7 bases and J by 2 bases, with 11 bases left in between. CDR3 nucleotides: TGTGCCAGCATCGTGACAGGAAACTATGGCTACACCTTC. Translated, it gives CASIVTGNYGYTF.

CDR3 protein: CASSPGQANTEAFF. Here the CDR3 DNA reads TGTGCCAGCTCACCGGGACAGGCCAACACTGAAGCTTTCTTT. The rearrangement joins TRBV18 to TRBJ1-1; 8 nucleotides line up with TRBD1. V shed 3 bases and J 2 bases; nucleotides not matched to a gene: 2. The germline gives CDR1 KGHSH, CDR2 LQKENI. CDR3 size: 14 residues.

This clone was counted between two and nine times. This rearrangement joins TRBV7-8 to TRBJ1-2; maybe TRBD1 (6 bases). Trimming left V 1 base short and J 3 bases short, with 12 bases between. The CDR3 runs to 15 residues. Looked up from germline, CDR1 is SGHVS and CDR2 is FQNEAQ. CDR3 in DNA: TGTGCCAGCAGCTTAGAAGGGGGTCCGGACTATGGCTACACCTTC. It is translated as CASSLEGGPDYGYTF. Drawing the rest from reference TRBV7-8 and TRBJ1-2, the complete variable domain is GAGVSQSPRYKVAKRGQDVALRCDPISGHVSLFWYQQALGQGPEFLTYFQNEAQLDKSGLPSDRFFAERPEGSVSTLKIQRTQQEDSAVYLCASSLEGGPDYGYTFGSGTRLTVV.

The chain combines TRBV4-1 with TRBJ2-7; perhaps TRBD2 as D (5 bases). Trimming removed 0 bases at V and 4 bases at J, with 16 bases between. From germline, CDR1 is MGHRA and CDR2 YSYEKL. The CDR3 is 16 residues long. The CDR3 DNA sequence: TGCGCCAGCAGCCAAGAATACGAGGGATATCAGTACGAGCAGTACTTC. Protein: CASSQEYEGYQYEQYF.

The chain is built from TRBV11-3 and TRBJ2-7; TRBD2 matches 8 bases. This CDR3 is 14 amino acids long. J gave up 3 bases and V 4 bases, and 5 bases lay outside the gene matches. Germline V gene data show CDR1 as SGHNT and CDR2 as YENEEA. CDR3 residues: CASSSGLAGYEQYV. The CDR3 DNA follows: TGTGCCAGCAGCTCCGGACTAGCAGGCTACGAGCAGTACGTC.

The J gene is TRBJ2-7, the V gene TRBV11-3; the match to TRBD2 covers 9 bases. CDR3 length: 15 amino acids. The germline V gene encodes CDR1 SGHNT and CDR2 YENEEA. J lost 7 bases, V lost 2 bases, and 9 bases had no gene match. As DNA, the CDR3 is TGTGCCAGCAGCTTAAAGCGAGCGGGAGGTGGGGAGCAGTACGTC. Translation: CASSLKRAGGGEQYV.

The chain uses TRBV19 and TRBJ2-6; D is unclear. The CDR3 runs 11 residues. In germline, CDR1 is LNHDA, CDR2 SQIVND (reference sequence). CDR3 amino acids: CATVGANVLTF. The CDR3 nucleotides are TGTGCGACTGTGGGGGCCAACGTCCTGACTTTC.

The chain employs TRBV7-9 and TRBJ1-1; 9 positions match TRBD1. CDR3 size: 15 residues. V was pared by 5 bases and J by 4 bases, with 8 bases of the junction left unmatched. Germline loops: CDR1 SEHNR, CDR2 FQNEAQ (reference sequence). The CDR3 loop is CASSARGQGATEAFF. In nucleotides, the CDR3 is TGTGCCAGCAGCGCCCGGGGACAGGGAGCCACTGAAGCTTTCTTT.

The table lists this clone with a count of one. The chain has TRBV7-2 and TRBJ1-2; tentative D call: TRBD1 (6 bases). Trimming left V 3 bases short and J 6 bases short, with 8 bases between. The CDR3 runs to 12 residues. Germline assignment: CDR1 SGHTA and CDR2 FQGNSA. The CDR3 region is CASSFRGDGYTF. For the CDR3, the DNA is TGTGCCAGCAGCTTCAGGGGTGATGGCTACACCTTC.

V is TRBV7-9 and J is TRBJ2-1, with 11 positions matching TRBD1. This CDR3 spans 14 amino acids. CDR1 and CDR2 (germline): SEHNR, FQNEAQ (reference sequence). V was pared by 2 bases and J by 12 bases, with 6 bases of the junction left unmatched. CDR3 amino acids: CASSLRGQGGLQFF. CDR3 nucleotides: TGTGCCAGCAGCTTAAGGGGACAGGGGGGACTGCAGTTCTTC.

The sample holds a few counts of this clone. This chain links TRBV7-2 with TRBJ1-5; the D is unclear. Germline CDR1 reads SGHTA; CDR2 reads FQGNSA. The CDR3 has 13 amino acids. V was cut by 1 base and J by 7 bases, with 8 bases left in between. The CDR3 region is CASSLDLVQPQHF. The CDR3 coding sequence is TGTGCCAGCAGCTTAGATCTCGTCCAGCCCCAGCATTTT.

The chain has TRBV27 and TRBJ1-5, with TRBD1 matching over 8 bases. The CDR3 spans 15 residues. Germline trimming cut 2 bases from V and 6 bases from J; bases unmatched to any gene: 6. Germline-derived CDR1 and CDR2 are MNHEY and SMNVEV (reference sequence). The CDR3 is CASSLVTGGGQPQHF. CDR3 nucleotides: TGTGCCAGCAGTTTAGTCACAGGGGGAGGTCAGCCCCAGCATTTT.

The rearrangement uses TRBV28 and TRBJ2-6; TRBD2 aligns across 13 bases. The CDR3 spans 17 residues. Germline V gene lookup returns CDR1 MDHEN and CDR2 SYDVKM. V shed 7 bases and J 2 bases; nucleotides not matched to a gene: 5. Here the CDR3 DNA reads TGTGCCAGCAAGGGCGGACTAGCGGGAGCTGGGGCCAACGTCCTGACTTTC. Translation: CASKGGLAGAGANVLTF.

CDR3 coding DNA: TGTGCCAGTACTGGGCAGGGGGCGGTCAATGAGCAGTTCTTC. Translation: CASTGQGAVNEQFF. The V gene is TRBV19, the J gene TRBJ2-1; 8 nucleotides agree with TRBD1. Germline V gives CDR1 LNHDA, CDR2 SQIVND (reference sequence). The CDR3 runs to 14 residues. V was pared by 7 bases and J by 6 bases, with 8 bases of the junction left unmatched.

This chain uses TRBV11-3 with TRBJ2-1, with 15 bases that match TRBD2. V gave up 5 bases and J gave up 7 bases; unmatched junction bases: 6. Germline CDR1 and CDR2: SGHNT and YENEEA. The CDR3 totals 16 residues. CDR3 DNA sequence: TGTGCCAGCAGCGGGGCCGGGACTAGCGGGAGGAATGAGCAGTTCTTC. This encodes CASSGAGTSGRNEQFF. Together with reference TRBV11-3 and TRBJ2-1, the CDR3 gives the full variable domain: EAGVVQSPRYKIIEKKQPVAFWCNPISGHNTLYWYLQNLGQGPELLIRYENEEAVDDSQLPKDRFSAERLKGVDSTLKIQPAELGDSAVYLCASSGAGTSGRNEQFFGPGTRLTVL.